Following are 31 T cell receptor beta chains from one sample sequenced in a study of blood T cells in healthy people across ages. Primers used in a second PCR of about 7 to 12 cycles were a sample-barcoded 5' primer and a J-beta primer mix. TCRdb recomputed calls from the 5' RACE reads with MiXCR, one row per CDR3 protein. Of approximately 780,000 distinct CDR3 sequences in the sample, around 24% are singletons; the top ten hold roughly 3.1%. Another study also made use of these data, one on T cells of mothers and their children.

Sequenced material: blood. The origin of the receptors is a boy younger than 18 in good health.

This clonotype was detected only a few times. The rearrangement joins TRBV16 to TRBJ2-5; D not certain. The CDR3 loop spans 11 amino acids. Per germline, CDR1 KGHSY and CDR2 FQNENV. Between the trimmed V and J ends, which lost 5 bases and 11 bases, there was a span of 12 bases. The CDR3 sequence is CASSSSVEQYF. CDR3 nucleotides: TGTGCCAGCAGCTCTTCCGTGGAGCAGTACTTC.

Here the CDR3 DNA reads TGTGCCAGCAGTGCGACGGCGAATCAGCCCCAGCATTTT. Protein: CASSATANQPQHF. This chain links TRBV12-3 or TRBV12-4 with TRBJ1-5; no firm D call. CDR3 length: 13 amino acids. Deletions cut 5 bases from V and 4 bases from J, with 9 bases between.

V is TRBV5-1 and J is TRBJ2-7, with D hard to call. The CDR3 consists of 12 residues. Between the trimmed V and J ends, which lost 7 bases and 0 bases, there was a span of 8 bases. Germline V gene sequence: CDR1 SGHRS, CDR2 YFSETQ. The CDR3 region has the DNA TGCGCCAGCGAGGAGAGCTCCTACGAGCAGTACTTC. Protein: CASEESSYEQYF.

The rearrangement links TRBV5-1 to TRBJ2-5; possibly TRBD2 for D (5 bases). The CDR3 is 16 amino acids. From germline, CDR1 is SGHRS and CDR2 YFSETQ. Trimming removed 1 base from V and 11 bases from J, with 24 bases in between. The CDR3 DNA reads as TGCGCCAGCAGCTTGCAGGTTCCGTGGCTGGGAGAGGAGCAGTACTTC. Translating it yields CASSLQVPWLGEEQYF.

In DNA form, the CDR3 reads TGTGCCAGCAGTGAAGTCGGGACGGTAGGGCCCCAGTACTTC. Translated, it gives CASSEVGTVGPQYF. The chain joins TRBV2 to TRBJ2-5, with D perhaps matching TRBD1 or TRBD2 (5 bases each). Germline V gene sequence: CDR1 SNHLY, CDR2 FYNNEI. V lost 1 base to trimming and J lost 9 bases, with 15 bases between them. This CDR3 has 14 residues.

The V and J genes are TRBV7-2 and TRBJ2-7; D possibly corresponds to TRBD1 (5 bases). There are 14 residues in the CDR3. Looked up from germline, CDR1 is SGHTA and CDR2 is FQGNSA. Trimming shortened V by 3 bases and J by 2 bases, and 11 bases separated the two germline ends. The CDR3 DNA is TGTGCCAGCAGCTTGGACAACACGGCCTACGAGCAGTACGTC. Translated: CASSLDNTAYEQYV.

On this clonotype: A much larger clone differs by one base, so this may be a read error. The chain combines TRBV29-1 with TRBJ2-1; no clear D gene. Germline CDR1 SQVTM, CDR2 ANQGSEA. The CDR3 runs 12 residues. V lost 8 bases and J 6 bases, leaving 14 bases between the germline ends. CDR3 bases: TGCAGCTTCGCCCAGGAGTTCAATGAGCAGTTCTTC. It is translated as CSFAQEFNEQFF.

On this clonotype: One junction end does not reproduce the germline sequence, and a read error may be involved. The chain joins TRBV12-3 or TRBV12-4 to TRBJ2-1, with D tentatively TRBD2 (7 bases). The assigned J gene may be wrong: the sequence end matches TRBJ2-5 better. There are 13 residues in the CDR3. Written as DNA, the CDR3 is TGTGCCTGCAGAGGGGGGGGCCGGGAGACCCAGTACTTC. It yields the protein CACRGGGRETQYF.

The chain carries TRBV9 and TRBJ2-6, with D unclear. Deletions cut 4 bases from V and 4 bases from J, with 18 bases between. Germline V gives CDR1 SGDLS, CDR2 YYNGEE. The CDR3 contains 17 residues. The CDR3 spells CASSPRLFSSGANVLTF. CDR3 bases: TGTGCCAGCAGCCCACGCCTCTTCAGCTCAGGGGCCAACGTCCTGACTTTC.

The chain carries TRBV4-1 and TRBJ2-4; 7 nucleotides agree with TRBD1. After removal of 3 bases from V and 8 bases from J, the junction contained 7 bases not matched to a gene. The germline V gene encodes CDR1 MGHRA and CDR2 YSYEKL. The CDR3 has 14 amino acids. The CDR3 reads CASSQETGRDIQYF. The CDR3 nucleotides read TGCGCCAGCAGCCAGGAGACAGGGAGAGACATTCAGTACTTC.

This clonotype was observed a handful of times. Relative to the germline gene, one junction end is altered; a read error may explain this. The chain joins TRBV4-1 to TRBJ2-5, with D perhaps assigned TRBD1 or TRBD2 (5 bases each). With the DNA end fitting TRBJ2-7 better, the J assignment may be wrong. This CDR3 spans 15 amino acids. The germline CDR1 and CDR2 sequences are MGHRA and YSYEKL. The CDR3 sequence: CPSSQEGYRSYEQYF. CDR3 bases: TGCCCCAGCAGCCAAGAGGGATACAGGTCCTACGAGCAGTACTTC.

This CDR3 is CASSPSRDRVGKYEQYF. The CDR3 DNA sequence: TGTGCCAGCAGTCCGTCCCGGGACAGGGTTGGGAAGTACGAGCAGTACTTC. This chain connects TRBV12-3 or TRBV12-4 to TRBJ2-7, with TRBD1 identical over 9 bases. After removal of 5 bases from V and 4 bases from J, the junction contained 15 bases not matched to a gene. The CDR3 extends over 17 amino acids.

The chain combines TRBV3-1 with TRBJ1-2, with a weak D call TRBD1 (5 bases). The germline V and J ends were trimmed by 2 bases and 11 bases, with 18 bases remaining between them. The CDR3 loop spans 14 amino acids. CDR1 is LGHDT and CDR2 is YNNKEL in the germline V gene (reference sequence). The CDR3 is CASSQFEGPGGYTF. As DNA, the CDR3 is TGTGCCAGCAGCCAATTCGAGGGCCCGGGGGGATACACCTTC.

V and J are TRBV6-5 and TRBJ1-6; the D gene is possibly TRBD1 (6 bases). There are 14 residues in the CDR3. Germline CDR1 reads MNHEY; CDR2 reads SVGAGI. V was trimmed by 8 bases and J by 5 bases, leaving 13 bases between them. The CDR3 loop reads CASSEDRDNSPLHF. The DNA of the CDR3 is TGTGCCAGCTCCGAGGACAGAGATAATTCACCCCTCCACTTT.

This clonotype was counted a few times. The rearrangement uses TRBV20-1 and TRBJ1-2; no firm D call. Germline assignment: CDR1 DFQATT and CDR2 SNEGSKA (reference sequence). V was cut by 5 bases and J by 8 bases, with 12 bases left in between. The CDR3 runs to 11 residues. The CDR3 protein is CSASLLSGYTF. Written as DNA, the CDR3 is TGCAGTGCTTCCTTGTTATCAGGCTACACCTTC.

The gene calls are TRBV6-5 and TRBJ2-3, with 11 nucleotides matching TRBD1. V shed 5 bases and J 7 bases; nucleotides not matched to a gene: 5. Germline CDR1 and CDR2: MNHEY and SVGAGI. CDR3 length equals 14 residues. The CDR3 loop reads CASSRGQGGNTQYF. The CDR3 bases are TGTGCCAGCAGTAGGGGACAGGGGGGAAATACGCAGTATTTT.

This clonotype occurred a few times. The gene calls are TRBV25-1 and TRBJ1-4; D is unresolved. Per germline, CDR1 MGHDK and CDR2 SYGVNS. The V end lost 5 bases, the J end lost 12 bases, and 22 bases lay between the germline ends. The CDR3 covers 15 residues. Here the CDR3 DNA reads TGTGCCAGCAGTATCCGCGGGTCAACTAATGGAGAACTGTTTTTT. This gives the protein CASSIRGSTNGELFF.

This clonotype occurred once. V usage is TRBV5-5 and J usage is TRBJ2-6; unclear D gene. V was trimmed by 4 bases and J by 4 bases, leaving 6 bases between them. Germline CDR1 reads SGHKS; CDR2 reads YYEKEE (reference sequence). The length of the CDR3 is 13 residues. For the CDR3, the DNA is TGTGCCAGCAGCGCGGTAGGGGCCAACGTCCTGACTTTC. Translating it yields CASSAVGANVLTF.

This clonotype was observed a handful of times. Because the CDR3's place on the DNA is in doubt, the DNA is left out and the CDR3 is given as listed by TCRdb. This CDR3 is CASSQVGGGAYNEQFF. The V gene is TRBV4-1, the J gene TRBJ2-3; the D call TRBD2 from the table was never checked on the DNA. The germline V gene encodes CDR1 MGHRA and CDR2 YSYEKL. The CDR3 has 16 amino acids, counting both end residues.

This clonotype was counted only a few times. J is TRBJ2-5 and V is TRBV27, with 9 bases fitting TRBD2. Unmatched junction bases numbered 11, after V lost 2 bases and J lost 1 base. This CDR3 has 18 amino acids. Germline lookup yields CDR1 MNHEY and CDR2 SMNVEV (reference sequence). The CDR3 DNA reads TGTGCCAGCAGTTTAGACCCCGCGAGCGGGGGGTTCCAAGAGACCCAGTACTTC. Translated: CASSLDPASGGFQETQYF.

This clonotype was observed a handful of times. V and J are TRBV20-1 and TRBJ2-5; D remains unclear. The closer fit of TRBJ2-1 to the DNA end suggests the J call may be wrong. From germline, CDR1 is DFQATT and CDR2 SNEGSKA (reference sequence). This CDR3 contains 11 residues. In nucleotides, the CDR3 is TGCAGTGCTGGCCCTAGTGATGAGCAGTTCTTC. This codes for CSAGPSDEQFF.

The rearrangement joins TRBV28 to TRBJ2-7; D might be TRBD2 (6 bases). The CDR3 contains 14 residues. CDR1 is MDHEN, CDR2 SYDVKM, per germline. With 3 bases removed from V and 6 bases from J, the gap between germline ends came to 15 bases. The CDR3 loop reads CASSLVLRGSEQYF. DNA for the CDR3: TGTGCCAGCAGTTTGGTATTGCGGGGTTCCGAGCAGTACTTC.

The rearrangement joins TRBV28 to TRBJ1-2; D might be TRBD1 (5 bases). The CDR3 runs to 14 residues. Trimming took 5 bases from V and 7 from J, leaving 17 bases between them. Germline CDR1 and CDR2: MDHEN and SYDVKM. DNA of the CDR3: TGTGCCAGCAGTCCCCCGGGGGGGGTAGGTGGCTACACCTTC. This codes for CASSPPGGVGGYTF.

This clonotype was counted a few times. The chain has TRBV6-1 and TRBJ1-1, with D perhaps TRBD1 (6 bases). Germline V gene sequence: CDR1 MNHNS, CDR2 SASEGT. The CDR3 is made up of 16 amino acids. Trimming shortened V by 3 bases and J by 1 base, and 15 bases separated the two germline ends. DNA for the CDR3: TGTGCCAGCAGTGATCGCAGGGGCAGGAGGAACACTGAAGCTTTCTTT. Protein product: CASSDRRGRRNTEAFF.

The sample holds a few counts of this clonotype. The chain carries TRBV3-1 and TRBJ2-5; D may be TRBD2 (6 bases). Germline-derived CDR1 and CDR2 are LGHDT and YNNKEL (reference sequence). The germline V and J ends were trimmed by 0 bases and 9 bases, with 14 bases remaining between them. CDR3 length: 14 residues. The CDR3 sequence: CASSQDPGTPAQYF. CDR3 nucleotide sequence: TGTGCCAGCAGCCAAGATCCTGGGACTCCGGCCCAGTACTTC.

The rearrangement joins TRBV11-2 to TRBJ1-2; D ambiguous. Germline CDR1 and CDR2: SGHAT and FQNNGV. V shed 5 bases and J shed 4 bases, with 14 bases lying between them. The length of the CDR3 is 14 residues. The CDR3 sequence is CASSATQAAYGYTF. CDR3 nucleotide sequence: TGTGCCAGCAGCGCCACCCAAGCGGCCTATGGCTACACCTTC.

This clonotype came up a few times. The chain joins TRBV7-2 to TRBJ2-5; no clear D. V was clipped by 1 base and J by 11 bases, with 11 bases between them. The germline gives CDR1 SGHTA, CDR2 FQGNSA. The CDR3 has 12 amino acids. The CDR3 bases are TGTGCCAGCAGCTTAGGACTGAGAGAGCAGTACTTC. This encodes CASSLGLREQYF.

The CDR3 DNA is TGTGCCAGCAGACGACAGGGCAGGGGCCAAGAGACCCAGTACTTC. It codes for CASRRQGRGQETQYF. This chain links TRBV2 with TRBJ2-5; 7 nucleotides align to TRBD1. The germline V gene encodes CDR1 SNHLY and CDR2 FYNNEI. The CDR3 length is 15 residues. V trimming: 6 bases; J trimming: 1 base; junction bases outside the gene matches: 8.

The chain links TRBV7-9 to TRBJ2-1, with 7 bases that match TRBD2. CDR3 length: 16 residues. Germline CDR1 and CDR2: SEHNR and FQNEAQ (reference sequence). V was clipped by 0 bases and J by 4 bases; unmatched bases: 6. The CDR3 loop reads CASSLATSARYNEQFF. The CDR3 DNA reads as TGTGCCAGCAGCTTAGCTACTAGCGCTAGGTACAATGAGCAGTTCTTC.

The chain employs TRBV21-1 and TRBJ1-4. TRBV21-1 is termed a pseudogene. The CDR3 covers 14 residues. DNA for the CDR3: TGTGCCAGCAGCAAAGGCAGGATGTATGAAAAACTGTTTTTT. Translation: CASSKGRMYEKLFF.

This clonotype came up once. The chain couples TRBV7-3 to TRBJ2-1, with a possible D match to TRBD2 (6 bases). Judging by the DNA end, TRBJ2-5 fits better; the J call may be wrong. Germline values: CDR1 SGHTA, CDR2 FQGTGA. CDR3 length: 16 amino acids. DNA of the CDR3: TGTGCCAGCAGCTCCGGGTCGACTAGTTCTTTCGAGACCCAGTACTTC. Its translation: CASSSGSTSSFETQYF.